The present T cell receptor beta chain was sequenced within a study of blood T cell repertoires in COVID-19. Study-level information: The United States, Italy and Spain provided the acute and convalescent COVID-19 samples. Nucleic acid was either cDNA or gDNA, and it came from T cells, B-cell-depleted T cells, or PBMCs.

Germline CDR1 reads MNHEY; CDR2 reads SMNVEV (reference sequence). V was pared by 3 bases and J by 4 bases, with 9 bases between. This CDR3 contains 13 residues. Methods used by the authors: How many nucleated cells were present was estimated from reference gene primer amplification. Only in-frame clones appear in the TCRdb table, and some are missing; sequencing was by immunoSEQ multiplex PCR. V and J calls and clone size are as listed in that table; D and trimming were resolved from the DNA. The sample has 190,000 or so clones; around nine tenths are singletons. The sample comprised peripheral blood. This clonotype was obtained from a man between 35 and 55 years old with acute or convalescent COVID-19. The chain recombines TRBV27 with TRBJ2-5, with a possible D match to TRBD2 (6 bases). CDR3 region: CASSFRGIETQYF. The CDR3 DNA is TGTGCCAGCAGTTTCCGGGGGATAGAGACCCAGTACTTC.